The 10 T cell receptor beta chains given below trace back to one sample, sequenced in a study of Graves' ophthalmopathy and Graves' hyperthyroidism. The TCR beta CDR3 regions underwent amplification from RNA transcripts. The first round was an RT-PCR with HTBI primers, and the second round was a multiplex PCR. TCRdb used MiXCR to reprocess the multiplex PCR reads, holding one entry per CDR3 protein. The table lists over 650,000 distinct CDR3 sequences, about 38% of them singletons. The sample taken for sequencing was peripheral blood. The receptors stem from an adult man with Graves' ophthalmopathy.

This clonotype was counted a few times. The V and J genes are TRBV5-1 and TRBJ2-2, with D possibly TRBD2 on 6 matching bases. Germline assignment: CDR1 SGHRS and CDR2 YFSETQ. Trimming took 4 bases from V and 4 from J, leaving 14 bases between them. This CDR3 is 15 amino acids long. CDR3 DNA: TGCGCCAGCAGCGGAGCCGGGAGTCCCACCGGGGAGCTGTTTTTT. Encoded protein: CASSGAGSPTGELFF. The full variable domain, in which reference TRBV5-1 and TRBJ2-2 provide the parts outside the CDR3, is KAGVTQTPRYLIKTRGQQVTLSCSPISGHRSVSWYQQTPGQGLQFLFEYFSETQRNKGNFPGRFSGRQFSNSRSEMNVSTLELGDSALYLCASSGAGSPTGELFFGEGSRLTVL.

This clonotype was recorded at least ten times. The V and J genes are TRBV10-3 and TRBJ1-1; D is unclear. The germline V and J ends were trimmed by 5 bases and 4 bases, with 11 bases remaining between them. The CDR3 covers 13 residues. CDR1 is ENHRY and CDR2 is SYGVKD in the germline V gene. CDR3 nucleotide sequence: TGTGCCATCAGTCCAGGAACGGGCACTGAAGCTTTCTTT. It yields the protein CAISPGTGTEAFF.

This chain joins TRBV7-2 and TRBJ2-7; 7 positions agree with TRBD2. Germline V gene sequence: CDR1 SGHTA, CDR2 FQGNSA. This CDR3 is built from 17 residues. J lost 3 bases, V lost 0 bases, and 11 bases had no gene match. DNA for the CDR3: TGTGCCAGCAGCTTAGCGGCCGGACTAGGAGTTGTCTACGAGCAGTACTTC. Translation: CASSLAAGLGVVYEQYF.

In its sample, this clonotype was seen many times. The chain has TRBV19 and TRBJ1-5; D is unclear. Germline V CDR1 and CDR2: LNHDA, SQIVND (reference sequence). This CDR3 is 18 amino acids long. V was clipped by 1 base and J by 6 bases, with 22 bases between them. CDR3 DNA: TGTGCCAGTAGTATAGGGTTGCAGGCGGCCCCCTCCGGTCAGCCCCAGCATTTT. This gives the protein CASSIGLQAAPSGQPQHF.

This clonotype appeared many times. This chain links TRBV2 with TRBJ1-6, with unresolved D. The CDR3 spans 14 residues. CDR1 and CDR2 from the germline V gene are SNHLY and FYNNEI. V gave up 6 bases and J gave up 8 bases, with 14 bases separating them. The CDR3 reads CASSIEGGDSPLHF. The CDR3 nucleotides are TGTGCCAGCAGCATAGAGGGCGGCGATTCACCCCTCCACTTT.

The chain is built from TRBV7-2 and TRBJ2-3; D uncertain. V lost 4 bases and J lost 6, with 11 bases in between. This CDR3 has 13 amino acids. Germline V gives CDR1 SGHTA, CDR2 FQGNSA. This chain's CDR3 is CASSWYGADTQYF. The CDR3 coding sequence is TGTGCCAGCAGCTGGTACGGAGCGGATACGCAGTATTTT.

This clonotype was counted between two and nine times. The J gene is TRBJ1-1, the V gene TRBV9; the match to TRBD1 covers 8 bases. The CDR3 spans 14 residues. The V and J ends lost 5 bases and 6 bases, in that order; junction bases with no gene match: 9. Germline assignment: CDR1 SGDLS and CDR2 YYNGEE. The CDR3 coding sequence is TGTGCCAGCAGTTTATCGGCAGGGGGCTCTGAAGCTTTCTTT. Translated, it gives CASSLSAGGSEAFF.

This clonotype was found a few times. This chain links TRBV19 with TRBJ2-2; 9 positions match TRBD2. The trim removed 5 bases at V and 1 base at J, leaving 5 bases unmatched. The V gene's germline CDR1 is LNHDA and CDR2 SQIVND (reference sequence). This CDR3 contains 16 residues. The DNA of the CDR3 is TGTGCCAGTAGTGGAGGACTAGCGAAGAACACCGGGGAGCTGTTTTTT. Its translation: CASSGGLAKNTGELFF.

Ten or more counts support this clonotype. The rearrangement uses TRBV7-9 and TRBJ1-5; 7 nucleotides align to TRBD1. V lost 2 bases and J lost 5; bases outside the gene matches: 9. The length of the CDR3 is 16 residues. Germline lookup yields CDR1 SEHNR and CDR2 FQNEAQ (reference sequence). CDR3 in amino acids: CASSLRTGTVHQPQHF. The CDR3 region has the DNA TGTGCCAGCAGCTTAAGGACCGGGACAGTCCATCAGCCCCAGCATTTT.

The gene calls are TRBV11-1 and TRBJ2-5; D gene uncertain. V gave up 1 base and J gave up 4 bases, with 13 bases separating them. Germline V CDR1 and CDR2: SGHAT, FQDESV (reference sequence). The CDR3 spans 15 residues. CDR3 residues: CASSLEGSYRETQYF. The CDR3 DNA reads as TGTGCCAGCAGCTTAGAGGGTAGCTATCGAGAGACCCAGTACTTC.